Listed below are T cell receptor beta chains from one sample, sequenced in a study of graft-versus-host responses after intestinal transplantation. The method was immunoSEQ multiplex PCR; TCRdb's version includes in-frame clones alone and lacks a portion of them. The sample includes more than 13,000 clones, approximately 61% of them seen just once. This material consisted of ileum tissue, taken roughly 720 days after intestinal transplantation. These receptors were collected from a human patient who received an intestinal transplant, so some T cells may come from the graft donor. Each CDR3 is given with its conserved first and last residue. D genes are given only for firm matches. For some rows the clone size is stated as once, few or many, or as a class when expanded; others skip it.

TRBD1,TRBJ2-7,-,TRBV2,CASGQGYEQYF,TGTGCCAGCGGACAGGGGTACGAGCAGTACTTC
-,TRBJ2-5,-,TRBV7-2,CASSPPSPQETQYF,TGTGCCAGCAGCCCCCCCTCTCCGCAAGAGACCCAGTACTTC
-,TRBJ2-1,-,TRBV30,CAWSRMGAREQFF,TGTGCCTGGAGCCGAATGGGCGCCAGGGAGCAGTTCTTC
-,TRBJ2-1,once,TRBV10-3,CAISETGYYNEQFF,TGTGCCATCAGTGAGACAGGGTACTACAATGAGCAGTTCTTC
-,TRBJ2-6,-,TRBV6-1,CASSVTASGANVLTF,TGTGCCAGCAGTGTTACAGCCTCTGGGGCCAACGTCCTGACTTTC
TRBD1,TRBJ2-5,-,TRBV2,CASSEDRGETQYF,TGTGCCAGCAGTGAAGACAGGGGAGAGACCCAGTACTTC
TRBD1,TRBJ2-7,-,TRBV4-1,CASSQFPPGQVSYEQYF,TGCGCCAGCAGCCAATTCCCCCCCGGACAGGTTTCCTACGAGCAGTACTTC
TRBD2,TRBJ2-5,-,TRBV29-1,CSVDRGGLGETQYF,TGCAGCGTTGATCGGGGGGGCTTGGGGGAGACCCAGTACTTC
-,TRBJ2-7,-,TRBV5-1,CASSLESARSSYEQYF,TGCGCCAGCAGCTTGGAATCCGCACGGAGCTCCTACGAGCAGTACTTC
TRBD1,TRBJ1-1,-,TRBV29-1,CSEKRTGENTEAFF,TGCAGCGAGAAACGGACAGGGGAAAACACTGAAGCTTTCTTT
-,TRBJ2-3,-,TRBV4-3,CASSQDLPSAQYF,TGCGCCAGCAGCCAAGACCTACCCTCGGCGCAGTATTTT
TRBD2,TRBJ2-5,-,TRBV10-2,CASRGLAGVQETQYF,TGCGCCAGCAGGGGACTAGCGGGAGTTCAAGAGACCCAGTACTTC
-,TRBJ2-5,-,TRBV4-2,CASSQEQGEAGTQYF,TGTGCCAGCAGCCAAGAACAGGGGGAAGCGGGAACCCAGTACTTC
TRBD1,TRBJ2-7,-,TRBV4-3,CASSLGRGQEQYF,TGCGCCAGCAGCCTTGGTAGGGGGCAAGAGCAGTACTTC
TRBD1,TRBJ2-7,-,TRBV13,CASSLGSGQGVYEQYF,TGTGCCAGCAGCTTAGGCTCGGGACAGGGGGTCTACGAGCAGTACTTC
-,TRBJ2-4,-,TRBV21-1,CVGRDRDGDIQYF,TGTGTAGGGAGGGACAGGGATGGTGACATTCAGTACTTC
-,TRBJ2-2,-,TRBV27,CASSITGLTGELFF,TGTGCCAGCAGCATCACAGGGTTGACCGGGGAGCTGTTTTTT
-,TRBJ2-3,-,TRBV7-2,CASSLAGGLVTDTQYF,TGTGCCAGCAGCTTAGCCGGAGGGCTGGTCACAGATACGCAGTATTTT
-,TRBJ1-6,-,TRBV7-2,CASSSEGRSPLHF,TGTGCCAGCAGCTCTGAGGGGAGGTCACCCCTCCACTTT
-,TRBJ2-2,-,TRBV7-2,CASSVQGTAGELFF,TGTGCCAGCAGCGTCCAGGGTACCGCCGGGGAGCTGTTTTTT
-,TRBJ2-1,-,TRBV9,CASSVGGRGAEMYNEQFF,TGTGCCAGCAGCGTAGGTGGGCGGGGAGCGGAGATGTACAATGAGCAGTTCTTC
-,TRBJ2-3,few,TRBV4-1,CASSQDPGASTDTQYF,TGCGCCAGCAGCCAAGATCCAGGGGCGAGCACAGATACGCAGTATTTT
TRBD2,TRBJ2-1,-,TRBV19,CASSSPLGGRGYNEQFF,TGTGCCAGTAGTTCCCCCCTTGGCGGGAGGGGGTACAATGAGCAGTTCTTC
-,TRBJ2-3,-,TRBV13,CASSLNTAYSTDTQYF,TGTGCCAGCAGCTTAAATACCGCGTATAGCACAGATACGCAGTATTTT
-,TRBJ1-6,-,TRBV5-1,CASSLDSYSPLHF,TGCGCCAGCAGCTTGGATAGCTATTCACCCCTCCACTTT
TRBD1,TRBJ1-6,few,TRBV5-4,CASSKDRGDSPLHF,TGTGCCAGCAGCAAGGACAGGGGCGATTCACCCCTCCACTTT
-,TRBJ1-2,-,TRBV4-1,CASSQDRQGVTYGYTF,TGCGCCAGCAGCCAAGACAGGCAGGGCGTAACCTATGGCTACACCTTC
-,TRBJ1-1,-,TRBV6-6,CASSYSGGRRGTEAFF,TGTGCCAGCAGTTACTCGGGGGGGCGGAGGGGGACTGAAGCTTTCTTT
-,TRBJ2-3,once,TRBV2,CAGGSTDTQYF,TGTGCCGGGGGGTCCACAGATACGCAGTATTTT
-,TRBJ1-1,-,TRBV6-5,CASSTGLGMNTEAFF,TGTGCCAGCAGTACAGGGTTGGGGATGAACACTGAAGCTTTCTTT
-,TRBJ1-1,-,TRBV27,CASSLGWGGLEAFF,TGTGCCAGCAGTTTGGGGTGGGGGGGCCTTGAAGCTTTCTTT
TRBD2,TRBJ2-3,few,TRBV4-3,CASSQVSGGAGDTQYF,TGCGCCAGCAGCCAAGTAAGCGGGGGGGCAGGAGATACGCAGTATTTT
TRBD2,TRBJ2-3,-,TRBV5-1,CASSLEGTSPNTDTQYF,TGCGCCAGCAGCTTGGAGGGGACTAGTCCAAACACAGATACGCAGTATTTT
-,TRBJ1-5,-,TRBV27,CASSLRLPEGIGNQPQHF,TGTGCCAGCAGTTTGAGACTTCCTGAGGGTATCGGCAATCAGCCCCAGCATTTT
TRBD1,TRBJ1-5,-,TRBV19,CASSDRDRGRRVSNQPQHF,TGTGCCAGTAGCGACCGGGACAGGGGGCGCAGGGTAAGCAATCAGCCCCAGCATTTT
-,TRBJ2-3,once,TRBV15,CATSRDRATGEDTQYF,TGTGCCACCAGCAGGGACCGGGCTACCGGGGAGGATACGCAGTATTTT
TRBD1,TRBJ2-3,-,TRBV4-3,CASSQVAQGDTDTQYF,TGCGCCAGCAGCCAAGTGGCGCAGGGGGACACAGATACGCAGTATTTT
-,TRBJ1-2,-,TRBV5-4,CASSPTAGADYGYTF,TGTGCCAGCAGCCCTACGGCGGGGGCTGACTATGGCTACACCTTC
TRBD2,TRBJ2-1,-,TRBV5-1,CASRGGVVSYNEQFF,TGCGCCAGTAGGGGAGGGGTCGTCTCCTACAATGAGCAGTTCTTC
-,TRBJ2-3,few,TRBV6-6,CASSYGITSADTQYF,TGTGCCAGCAGTTACGGTATTACGTCGGCAGATACGCAGTATTTT
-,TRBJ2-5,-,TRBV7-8,CASSAAIFLQGPPDRETQYF,TGTGCCAGCAGCGCCGCGATCTTTTTACAGGGTCCCCCTGATCGGGAGACCCAGTACTTC
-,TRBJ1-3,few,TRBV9,CASSVYPSSGNTIYF,TGTGCCAGCAGCGTTTACCCGAGCTCTGGAAACACCATATATTTT